In its sample, the clone carrying this T cell receptor beta chain was seen many times. Its antigen is currently unknown. This record comes from a study of CD8 T cells in ankylosing spondylitis. Germline CDR1 and CDR2: SGDLS and YYNGEE. This CDR3 is 13 amino acids long. Unmatched junction bases numbered 1, after V lost 3 bases and J lost 6 bases. In making TCR beta libraries, quantitative 5'-RACE with molecular barcodes was used. Each CDR3 protein gets one entry after TCRdb re-called the 5' RACE reads with MiXCR. The sample includes some 240,000 distinct CDR3 sequences, 24% of them seen just once. Study-wide results and caveats: Ankylosing spondylitis blood appeared to be characterized by a TCR beta motif of fewer than ten highly homologous variants. As for the disease-linked clones, they showed a CD8+ phenotype and occurred at relatively low frequencies in peripheral blood. From matched ankylosing spondylitis synovial fluid, disease-linked clones were reportedly recovered at significantly enriched levels.

The source is a male donor with ankylosing spondylitis or in good health (not recorded which). V usage is TRBV9 and J usage is TRBJ2-4, with 9 bases fitting TRBD2. Sequenced sample: blood, either unsorted or a sorted T cell fraction (not recorded which). CDR3: CASSATSGNIQYF. As DNA, the CDR3 is TGTGCCAGCAGCGCGACTAGCGGAAACATTCAGTACTTC.